Listed below are T cell receptor beta chains from one sample, sequenced in a study of blood T cell repertoires in COVID-19. Sequencing used immunoSEQ multiplex PCR; TCRdb keeps in-frame clones, though not all of them. The table shows 130,000 to 150,000 clones, with approximately 86% occurring only once. Input material: PBMCs or T cells enriched from blood (not recorded which). Receptor source: a woman aged 35 to 49 who had been exposed to COVID-19. CDR3s include the opening cysteine and the closing phenylalanine or tryptophan. Each record gives: D gene, clone size, V gene, J gene, CDR3 DNA, CDR3 protein. The D gene is left open where the match is weak. Size is omitted from some rows. Given values are once, few, many or a class for expanded clones.

>-|once|TRBV12-3/TRBV12-4|TRBJ1-1
TGTGCCAGCAGCCGAGCGAGGCCTGAAGCTTTCTTT
CASSRARPEAFF
>TRBD2|-|TRBV6-2/TRBV6-3|TRBJ2-2
TGTGCCAGCAGTTACGACAGGAGCGGGAGTCCGAACACCGGGGAGCTGTTTTTT
CASSYDRSGSPNTGELFF
>TRBD2|-|TRBV28|TRBJ2-5
TGTGCCAGCAGTGCCGGGGTACTAGCGCCAGAGACCCAGTACTTC
CASSAGVLAPETQYF
>-|-|TRBV18|TRBJ2-3
TGTGCCAGCTCACCGGGGGTGGCGGGATCGACAGATACGCAGTATTTT
CASSPGVAGSTDTQYF
>TRBD2|-|TRBV11-2|TRBJ2-5
TGTGCCAGCAGCTCAGCCCAGCGGGGGGGCCAGGAGACCCAGTACTTC
CASSSAQRGGQETQYF
>-|-|TRBV19|TRBJ2-5
TGTGCCAGTAGTCCCACAGGCCGAGAGACCCAGTACTTC
CASSPTGRETQYF
>TRBD2|-|TRBV20-1|TRBJ2-5
TGCAGTGCTAGTGCGGGGGGCCGAGAGACCCAGTACTTC
CSASAGGRETQYF
>-|-|TRBV27|TRBJ1-1
TGTGCCAGCAGTTTATCCGGTTACACTGAAGCTTTCTTT
CASSLSGYTEAFF
>-|once|TRBV29-1|TRBJ1-1
TGCAGCGTTGTCTTGAGGACACAGAACACTGAAGCTTTCTTT
CSVVLRTQNTEAFF
>-|-|TRBV5-1|TRBJ2-1
TGCGCCAGCAGCGGCCGGGGGTTTATTGATGAGCAGTTCTTC
CASSGRGFIDEQFF
>-|-|TRBV19|TRBJ1-5
TGTGCCAGTGAGAGACAGAACAATCAGCCCCAGCATTTT
CASERQNNQPQHF
>-|once|TRBV29-1|TRBJ1-4
TGCAGCGTTGAAGGCGGGGGGGGAACTAATGAAAAACTGTTTTTT
CSVEGGGGTNEKLFF
>TRBD1|-|TRBV19|TRBJ1-2
TGTGCCAGTAGTAAGGGGCAGGGTGACAGGGCCAACTATGGCTACACCTTC
CASSKGQGDRANYGYTF
>-|-|TRBV1|TRBJ2-1
TGCACCAGCAGCCAGGAGTTCAATGAGCAGTTCTTC
CTSSQEFNEQFF
>TRBD1|-|TRBV7-2|TRBJ2-2
TGTGCCAGCAGCTTCATACAGGGGTACACCGGGGAGCTGTTTTTT
CASSFIQGYTGELFF
>-|-|TRBV18|TRBJ2-2
TGTGCCAGCTCACCACCCAGCCAGGCGAACACCGGGGAGCTGTTTTTT
CASSPPSQANTGELFF
>-|-|TRBV6-5|TRBJ2-4
TGTGCCAGCAGGGAGATAAACATTCAGTACTTC
CASREINIQYF
>TRBD2|few|TRBV27|TRBJ2-7
TGTGCCAGCGGTAAACTAGCGGGAGGGCGGAACGAGCAGTACTTC
CASGKLAGGRNEQYF
>-|-|TRBV19|TRBJ1-1
TGTGCCAGTAACCCGGACAGGAACACTGAAGCTTTCTTT
CASNPDRNTEAFF
>-|-|TRBV15|TRBJ2-7
TGTGCCACCAGCAGAGTAGTCCAGGCCGAGCAGTACTTC
CATSRVVQAEQYF
>-|-|TRBV19|TRBJ1-1
TGTGCCAGTAGTACCCGACGGGACACTGAAGCTTTCTTT
CASSTRRDTEAFF
>-|-|TRBV15|TRBJ2-3
TGTGCCACCAGCGTGGGACATTCCGCAGATACGCAGTATTTT
CATSVGHSADTQYF
>TRBD2|-|TRBV4-2|TRBJ2-7
TGTGCCAGCAGCCAAGAGGCGAGCGGGGACTACGAGCAGTACTTC
CASSQEASGDYEQYF
>-|once|TRBV5-6|TRBJ1-4
TGTGCCAGCAGCCCGACAAGGGGTCAAAAACTGTTTTTT
CASSPTRGQKLFF
>TRBD1|once|TRBV6-5|TRBJ2-1
TGTGCCAGCAGTCCGAGGACAGGGCGCGATGAGCAGTTCTTC
CASSPRTGRDEQFF
>-|-|TRBV4-2|TRBJ1-3
TGTGCCAGCAGCCAAGATGTAGTGCGAGGAACTGGAAACACCATATATTTT
CASSQDVVRGTGNTIYF
>TRBD2|-|TRBV25-1|TRBJ2-1
TGTGCCAGCAGTGATCCTCCGGGACTAGCGGGGTCCTACAATGAGCAGTTCTTC
CASSDPPGLAGSYNEQFF
>TRBD2|-|TRBV7-9|TRBJ2-2
TGTGCCAGCAGCTCGGGAGGGGGAGATGCCAGGGAGCTGTTTTTT
CASSSGGGDARELFF
>-|-|TRBV19|TRBJ1-4
TGTGCCAGTAAGGATGAGGGGGTACAGGAAAAACTGTTTTTT
CASKDEGVQEKLFF
>TRBD1|-|TRBV7-3|TRBJ1-1
TGTGCCAGACAGGGGGCGAACACTGAAGCTTTCTTT
CARQGANTEAFF
>-|-|TRBV7-3|TRBJ1-2
TGTGCCGGGGCTGGCTACACCTTC
CAGAGYTF
>TRBD2|once|TRBV5-1|TRBJ2-1
TGCGCCAGCAGCTCGGTGACTAGCTTATACAATGAGCAGTTCTTC
CASSSVTSLYNEQFF
>TRBD1|-|TRBV3-1/TRBV3-2|TRBJ1-2
TGTGCCAGCAGCCACCTGGTGAGAGGACAGGCTTTTGGCTACACCTTC
CASSHLVRGQAFGYTF
>-|-|TRBV18|TRBJ1-1
TGTGCCAGCTCACCTTTACGAGGCACTGAAGCTTTCTTT
CASSPLRGTEAFF
>TRBD1|-|TRBV4-3|TRBJ2-7
TGCGCCAGCAGCCAGGAGGACAGGGTGACTTTTCAGCAGTACTTC
CASSQEDRVTFQQYF
>-|-|TRBV5-1|TRBJ2-7
TGCGCCAGCAGCCTGACCGGGGAGCAGTACTTC
CASSLTGEQYF
>TRBD1|-|TRBV9|TRBJ2-3
TGTGCCAGCAGCGCGGACAGGGCTAGCACAGATACGCAGTATTTT
CASSADRASTDTQYF
>TRBD1|-|TRBV7-3|TRBJ2-7
TGTGCCAGCAGCCCCGGGACAGGGTCCTCCTACGAGCAGTACTTC
CASSPGTGSSYEQYF
>-|-|TRBV10-2|TRBJ2-2
TGCGCCAGCATCTTGGACAAAAAGCTGGGCACCGGGGAGCTGTTTTTT
CASILDKKLGTGELFF
>-|-|TRBV29-1|TRBJ1-5
TGCAGCGTTGAATCCAGGGAAGGACAGCCCCAGCATTTT
CSVESREGQPQHF
>-|-|TRBV24-1|TRBJ1-1
TGTGCCACCCCCCTCGGGGGCACTGAAGCTTTCTTT
CATPLGGTEAFF
>TRBD1|-|TRBV2|TRBJ1-6
TGTGCCAGCACCCCGTATCGGACAGGGGGCACATCCCTCCACTTT
CASTPYRTGGTSLHF
>-|-|TRBV11-3|TRBJ2-1
TGTGCCAGCAGCTCCCGAGGGGCGGGAAAAAATGAGCAGTTCTTC
CASSSRGAGKNEQFF
>TRBD1|once|TRBV5-4|TRBJ1-4
TGTGCCAGCAGCTTGGCGGGACAGGGTGGAGAAAAACTGTTTTTT
CASSLAGQGGEKLFF
>-|-|TRBV7-9|TRBJ1-2
TGTGCCAGCAGCGCCGGGTCTCGCACCGGAAACTATGGCTACACCTTC
CASSAGSRTGNYGYTF
>-|few|TRBV4-3|TRBJ1-1
TGCGCCAGCAGCCAAGATCCAGTTGGGGGGGGGATCACTGAAGCTTTCTTT
CASSQDPVGGGITEAFF
>-|-|TRBV5-1|TRBJ1-4
TGCGCCAGCAGCTTGGAACAGGTGGGGGGTAATGAAAAACTGTTTTTT
CASSLEQVGGNEKLFF
>-|-|TRBV5-1|TRBJ2-3
TGCGCCAGCAGCTCGTGGGGGCCCACAGATACGCAGTATTTT
CASSSWGPTDTQYF
>-|-|TRBV12-2|TRBJ1-1
TGTGCAAGTCGCTTAGGAGAGTCAATGAACACTGAAGCTTTCTTT
CASRLGESMNTEAFF
>TRBD1|-|TRBV6-6|TRBJ2-2
TGTGCCAGCAGCCGTAACCAGGGGGCGAACACCGGGGAGCTGTTTTTT
CASSRNQGANTGELFF
>TRBD2|-|TRBV11-2|TRBJ2-1
TGTGCCAGCAGCTTAGTGACTAGCGGGAGCCACAATGAGCAGTTCTTC
CASSLVTSGSHNEQFF
>-|-|TRBV5-5|TRBJ1-6
TGTGCCAGCAGCACAACTAGGGGGGGTTTACCCCTCCACTTT
CASSTTRGGLPLHF
>TRBD1|-|TRBV12-5|TRBJ1-1
TGTGCTAGTGGTCAAAGAACAGGGGTCACTGAAGCTTTCTTT
CASGQRTGVTEAFF
>-|-|TRBV7-8|TRBJ2-7
TGTGCCAGCAGCTCCCTAGGGGGGGACAGGATTGCTAGGGAGCAGTACTTC
CASSSLGGDRIAREQYF
>TRBD2|medium-sized|TRBV5-6|TRBJ2-2
TGTGCCAGCACCTGGGGGGGGAATGGCACCGGGGAGCTGTTTTTT
CASTWGGNGTGELFF
>TRBD1|-|TRBV7-9|TRBJ1-4
TGTGCCAGCAGCTTTTTAGACAGGGCAAAACTGTTTTTT
CASSFLDRAKLFF
>TRBD2|once|TRBV7-6|TRBJ2-2
TGTGCCAGCAGCCTCACTAGCGGGGGGATTAACACCGGGGAGCTGTTTTTT
CASSLTSGGINTGELFF
>TRBD2|few|TRBV5-1|TRBJ2-1
TGCGCCAGCAGCTTGGTCCAGCGGGGGGCAACCAATGAGCAGTTCTTC
CASSLVQRGATNEQFF
>-|-|TRBV14|TRBJ2-7
TGTGCCAGCAGCCAAGGGCCGAACTCCTACGAGCAGTACTTC
CASSQGPNSYEQYF
>TRBD1|-|TRBV13|TRBJ2-1
TGTGCCAGCAGCTTCGACAGGGGCCATGAGCAGTTCTTC
CASSFDRGHEQFF